The present TCR beta chain was sequenced within a study of radiotherapy plus CTLA-4 blockade in lung cancer. Data came from immunoSEQ multiplex PCR; TCRdb stores just in-frame clones and leaves some out. The repertoire consists of around 95,000 clones, with approximately 83% occurring once and the leading ten covering around 0.79%. The V segment lost 8 bases and the J segment 2 bases; nucleotides outside the gene matches: 4. Per germline, CDR1 SEHNR and CDR2 FQNEAQ (reference sequence). CDR3 length: 13 residues. Material: peripheral blood, obtained from a patient treated with radiotherapy plus ipilimumab. The chain is built from TRBV7-9 and TRBJ2-3; 7 bases agree with TRBD2. The receptor was derived from a human donor with non-small cell lung cancer who had stable disease on radiotherapy plus ipilimumab. The CDR3 protein is CASLRLATDTQYF. CDR3 coding DNA: TGTGCCAGCCTCCGACTAGCCACAGATACGCAGTATTTT.